In its sample, the clone carrying this TCR beta chain was seen a few times. Amplification used 60 Vbeta primers and 13 Jbeta primers. Sequencing was performed with immunoSEQ multiplex PCR; in TCRdb, only in-frame clones are kept and a portion is missing. The repertoire holds around 150,000 clones, about 79% seen once, with around 0.98% in the top ten. This specimen belongs to a study of cytomegalovirus exposure and HLA in healthy donors. Sequences were obtained from PBMCs. The source of this sequence is a woman aged 50 to 65 in good health and CMV-seropositive.

The CDR3 DNA reads TGCGCCAGCAGCCAACCCGGGGAGGCTCAGGGCTACACCTTC. Translating gives CASSQPGEAQGYTF. This chain uses TRBV4-3 with TRBJ1-2; D gene uncertain. CDR1 is LGHNA and CDR2 is YSLEER in the germline V gene. V lost 2 bases, J lost 8 bases, and 15 bases lay in between. This CDR3 contains 14 residues.